The 30 T cell receptor beta chains in this list originate from one sample, sequenced in a study of OX40 agonist ivuxolimab in advanced cancers. This table comes from immunoSEQ multiplex PCR, and its TCRdb copy is limited to in-frame clones, with some not included. Among approximately 94,000 clones listed, more than 85% were seen once. The sequencing used CD4+ or CD8+ T cells sorted from blood, collected in a trial of the OX40 agonist ivuxolimab. These receptors were collected from an adult with an advanced solid tumor such as melanoma, head and neck, liver or kidney cancer.

This clone was detected only a few times. The J gene is TRBJ2-7, the V gene TRBV13, with TRBD1 matching over 7 bases. The length of the CDR3 is 14 residues. Germline-derived CDR1 and CDR2 are PRHDT and FYEKMQ (reference sequence). V trimming: 5 bases; J trimming: 2 bases; junction bases outside the gene matches: 6. The CDR3 here is CASSALRGPYEQYF. The DNA of the CDR3 is TGTGCCAGCAGCGCTTTAAGGGGGCCCTACGAGCAGTACTTC.

The V and J genes are TRBV5-4 and TRBJ2-1, with a tentative D call TRBD2 (7 bases). The germline gives CDR1 SGHNT, CDR2 YYREEE (reference sequence). CDR3 length: 15 residues. With 2 bases removed from V and 2 bases from J, the gap between germline ends came to 11 bases. DNA for the CDR3: TGTGCCAGCAGCTTCGGCGGGGGCCCCTACAATGAGCAGTTCTTC. Residues: CASSFGGGPYNEQFF.

The J gene is TRBJ2-2, the V gene TRBV27; D gene ambiguous. V lost 1 base and J lost 4, with 13 bases in between. From germline, CDR1 is MNHEY and CDR2 SMNVEV (reference sequence). CDR3 length: 16 amino acids. The CDR3 here is CASSLLPRVPTGELFF. DNA of the CDR3: TGTGCCAGCAGTTTATTACCCAGAGTCCCCACCGGGGAGCTGTTTTTT.

The V call is TRBV18, the J call TRBJ1-3; perhaps TRBD1 as D (5 bases). The CDR3 consists of 14 residues. Germline V CDR1 and CDR2: KGHSH, LQKENI. V shed 5 bases and J shed 0 bases, with 8 bases lying between them. CDR3 residues: CASSVTGSGNTIYF. In DNA, the CDR3 is TGTGCCAGCTCAGTTACAGGCTCTGGAAACACCATATATTTT.

The chain uses TRBV4-1 and TRBJ2-7, with TRBD1 matching over 8 bases. This CDR3 is built from 15 residues. The germline V gene has CDR1 MGHRA and CDR2 YSYEKL. Unmatched junction bases numbered 8, after V lost 3 bases and J lost 4 bases. The CDR3 loop is CASSHRTGPRYEQYF. CDR3 coding DNA: TGCGCCAGCAGCCACAGGACAGGGCCCCGATACGAGCAGTACTTC.

The chain carries TRBV19 and TRBJ2-7; 11 nucleotides align to TRBD1. This CDR3 spans 16 amino acids. The germline gives CDR1 LNHDA, CDR2 SQIVND (reference sequence). Losses at the gene ends were 5 bases for V and 4 bases for J; bases not matched to a gene: 10. CDR3 residues: CASSYSGTGGLYEQYF. The CDR3 DNA reads TGTGCCAGTAGTTATTCCGGGACAGGGGGTTTATACGAGCAGTACTTC. The full variable domain, its missing parts supplied by reference TRBV19 and TRBJ2-7, is DGGITQSPKYLFRKEGQNVTLSCEQNLNHDAMYWYRQDPGQGLRLIYYSQIVNDFQKGDIAEGYSVSREKKESFPLTVTSAQKNPTAFYLCASSYSGTGGLYEQYFGPGTRLTVT.

CDR3 region: CASSLLAGVSDTQYF. In DNA form, the CDR3 reads TGCGCCAGCAGCCTACTAGCGGGGGTATCGGATACGCAGTATTTT. V gene TRBV4-1 combines with J gene TRBJ2-3, with 11 bases fitting TRBD2. After removal of 4 bases from V and 6 bases from J, the junction contained 6 bases not matched to a gene. CDR3 length: 15 amino acids. CDR1 MGHRA and CDR2 YSYEKL come from the germline V gene.

This chain joins TRBV27 and TRBJ2-7, with 11 bases matching TRBD1. The CDR3 has 12 amino acids. Per germline, CDR1 MNHEY and CDR2 SMNVEV (reference sequence). With V trimmed by 9 bases and J by 6 bases, 4 bases remained unmatched. The CDR3 nucleotides read TGTGCCAGTCGGACAGGGGGCCTCGAGCAGTACTTC. The encoded protein is CASRTGGLEQYF.

This clone was recorded a few times. V gene TRBV29-1 combines with J gene TRBJ1-1; D gene unclear. Trimming left V 4 bases short and J 7 bases short, with 7 bases between. The CDR3 totals 10 residues. CDR1 and CDR2 from the germline V gene are SQVTM and ANQGSEA. The CDR3: CSVGHNEAFF. As DNA, the CDR3 is TGCAGCGTTGGGCATAATGAAGCTTTCTTT.

This clone has just one count. The chain is built from TRBV5-8 and TRBJ2-2, with 9 bases lining up with TRBD1. The CDR3 consists of 15 residues. With 4 bases clipped from V and 5 bases from J, the junction kept 6 bases outside the gene matches. The germline gives CDR1 SGHTS, CDR2 YDEGEE. CDR3 sequence: CASSPLQGATGELFF. For the CDR3, the DNA is TGTGCCAGCAGCCCTCTACAGGGGGCGACCGGGGAGCTGTTTTTT. Complete variable domain (other parts from reference TRBV5-8 and TRBJ2-2): EAGVTQSPTHLIKTRGQQATLRCSPISGHTSVYWYQQALGLGLQFLLWYDEGEERNRGNFPPRFSGRQFPNYSSELNVNALELEDSALYLCASSPLQGATGELFFGEGSRLTVL.

This chain links TRBV5-6 with TRBJ2-7; D tentatively fits TRBD1 or TRBD2 (5 bases each). The CDR3 sequence is 17 residues long. Looked up from germline, CDR1 is SGHDT and CDR2 is YYEEEE. Trimming removed 3 bases from V and 0 bases from J, with 19 bases in between. CDR3 region: CASSSGPCKGSSYEQYF. CDR3 in DNA: TGTGCCAGCAGCTCGGGACCCTGTAAAGGAAGCTCCTACGAGCAGTACTTC.

The gene calls are TRBV9 and TRBJ2-3; tentatively, D is TRBD1 or TRBD2 (5 bases each). Trimming cost V 0 bases and J 6 bases, with 14 bases left between them. The V gene's germline CDR1 is SGDLS and CDR2 YYNGEE. There are 15 residues in the CDR3. The CDR3 DNA reads TGTGCCAGCAGCGTAGAAGCCGGGACGACGGATACGCAGTATTTT. Protein product: CASSVEAGTTDTQYF.

V usage is TRBV5-1 and J usage is TRBJ2-1; tentative D call: TRBD1 (5 bases). The length of the CDR3 is 13 residues. Trimming took off 4 bases at V and 9 bases at J, with 14 bases between the two ends. Germline V lookup: CDR1 SGHRS, CDR2 YFSETQ. CDR3 amino acids: CASSMGSGFEQFF. The CDR3 DNA is TGCGCCAGCAGCATGGGCTCAGGGTTTGAGCAGTTCTTC.

V and J are TRBV6-5 and TRBJ1-2, with D possibly being TRBD1 (5 bases). In germline, CDR1 is MNHEY, CDR2 SVGAGI. Trimming removed 2 bases at V and 6 bases at J, with 13 bases between. The CDR3 totals 14 residues. The CDR3 region is CASSYDWAGNGYTF. DNA for the CDR3: TGTGCCAGCAGTTACGATTGGGCAGGGAATGGCTACACCTTC.

The rearrangement uses TRBV2 and TRBJ2-5, with TRBD2 matching over 9 bases. V lost 8 bases and J lost 4; bases outside the gene matches: 5. Germline values: CDR1 SNHLY, CDR2 FYNNEI. The CDR3 sequence is 13 residues long. The CDR3 DNA sequence: TGTGCCAGCGGAGCGGGGGGTGGAGAGACCCAGTACTTC. Translated: CASGAGGGETQYF.

The rearrangement joins TRBV27 to TRBJ1-1, with 8 bases aligning to TRBD1. This CDR3 is 11 amino acids long. Germline-derived CDR1 and CDR2 are MNHEY and SMNVEV (reference sequence). V was pared by 6 bases and J by 10 bases, with 4 bases of the junction left unmatched. The CDR3 DNA reads TGTGCCAGCAGGGGGACAGGAGGAGCTTTCTTT. Its protein is CASRGTGGAFF.

The gene calls are TRBV4-1 and TRBJ2-2; maybe TRBD2 (5 bases). The CDR3 has 15 amino acids. With 0 bases removed from V and 3 bases from J, the gap between germline ends came to 8 bases. Germline CDR1 and CDR2: MGHRA and YSYEKL. The CDR3 is CASSQDWRYTGELFF. Here the CDR3 DNA reads TGCGCCAGCAGCCAAGATTGGAGGTACACCGGGGAGCTGTTTTTT.

The chain joins TRBV11-2 to TRBJ2-7; 11 bases map to TRBD1. CDR1 is SGHAT and CDR2 is FQNNGV in the germline V gene. V shed 5 bases, J shed 13 bases, and the junction held 10 bases outside the gene matches. The CDR3 sequence is 13 residues long. The CDR3: CASSPGTGGLSYF. CDR3 in DNA: TGTGCCAGCAGCCCCGGGACAGGGGGTCTATCCTACTTC.

This clone came up once. The chain is built from TRBV7-6 and TRBJ2-1; 8 bases are shared with TRBD2. J lost 4 bases, V lost 4 bases, and 6 bases had no gene match. Germline CDR1 and CDR2: SGHVS and FNYEAQ. The CDR3 loop spans 15 amino acids. As DNA, the CDR3 is TGTGCCAGCAGCTCCCTCGGGACTAGTTACAATGAGCAGTTCTTC. Protein product: CASSSLGTSYNEQFF.

The table lists this clone with a count of one. The gene calls are TRBV2 and TRBJ2-5; 10 bases fit TRBD2. The CDR3 runs 19 residues. Germline V lookup: CDR1 SNHLY, CDR2 FYNNEI. V trimming: 3 bases; J trimming: 4 bases; junction bases outside the gene matches: 17. CDR3 protein: CASSDPKSGRALGGETQYF. The CDR3 DNA reads as TGTGCCAGCAGTGACCCCAAAAGCGGGAGGGCCCTCGGAGGAGAGACCCAGTACTTC.

The chain uses TRBV6-1 and TRBJ1-1, with D unclear. V dropped 7 bases and J dropped 8 bases, with 11 bases sitting between them. This CDR3 is 11 amino acids long. From germline, CDR1 is MNHNS and CDR2 SASEGT. The CDR3 sequence is CASNSLREAFF. CDR3 in DNA: TGTGCCAGCAATTCCCTACGAGAAGCTTTCTTT.

The V and J genes are TRBV2 and TRBJ1-4; D is unclear. Trimming pared 0 bases from V and 1 base from J, leaving 12 bases between. CDR1 and CDR2 (germline): SNHLY, FYNNEI. The CDR3 consists of 17 residues. DNA of the CDR3: TGTGCCAGCAGTGAAGCCTATCCGGGAAAAACTAATGAAAAACTGTTTTTT. It yields the protein CASSEAYPGKTNEKLFF.

This rearrangement joins TRBV30 to TRBJ2-7; TRBD1 agrees at 7 bases. The ends lost 6 bases at V and 1 base at J; junction bases unmatched: 6. CDR1 is GTSNPN, CDR2 SVGIG, per germline (reference sequence). This CDR3 is 13 amino acids long. CDR3 in amino acids: CACTYRGSYEQYF. The CDR3 bases are TGTGCCTGTACTTACAGGGGATCCTACGAGCAGTACTTC.

This chain joins TRBV5-4 and TRBJ1-1; D gene unclear. The CDR3 sequence is 13 residues long. Germline CDR1 and CDR2: SGHNT and YYREEE (reference sequence). Between the trimmed V and J ends, which lost 9 bases and 1 base, there was a span of 13 bases. DNA for the CDR3: TGTGCCACCTCCTTAGGACGGAACACTGAAGCTTTCTTT. Amino acid sequence: CATSLGRNTEAFF.

This clone occurred once. This rearrangement joins TRBV29-1 to TRBJ1-2, with 7 bases matching TRBD1. Germline CDR1 SQVTM, CDR2 ANQGSEA. Germline trimming cut 4 bases from V and 3 bases from J; bases unmatched to any gene: 5. This CDR3 region has 13 residues. CDR3 coding DNA: TGCAGCGTTGCGACAGGGTATGACTATGGCTACACCTTC. As protein: CSVATGYDYGYTF.

V usage is TRBV7-9 and J usage is TRBJ2-5; no firm D call. Germline V gene data show CDR1 as SEHNR and CDR2 as FQNEAQ (reference sequence). This CDR3 is 13 amino acids long. Trimming pared 2 bases from V and 1 base from J, leaving 5 bases between. The CDR3 DNA sequence: TGTGCCAGCAGCTTAAGCCTCCAAGAGACCCAGTACTTC. This sequence encodes CASSLSLQETQYF.

The CDR3 DNA reads as TGTGCCAGCAGTGAGTGGTCAAAGGAGGCCGAGCAGTACTTC. This translates into CASSEWSKEAEQYF. The rearrangement joins TRBV2 to TRBJ2-5; TRBD2 is a possible D gene (5 bases). The assigned J gene may be wrong: the sequence end matches TRBJ2-7 better. CDR1 is SNHLY, CDR2 FYNNEI, per germline. CDR3 length: 14 amino acids.

This chain uses TRBV29-1 with TRBJ2-7; a possible D gene is TRBD2 (6 bases). V was trimmed by 7 bases and J by 5 bases, leaving 12 bases between them. Germline V lookup: CDR1 SQVTM, CDR2 ANQGSEA. The CDR3 is made up of 11 amino acids. DNA for the CDR3: TGCAGCGCCTCGGAGGGGAACGAGCAGTACTTC. Amino acids: CSASEGNEQYF.

The chain is built from TRBV10-2 and TRBJ2-5, with D possibly matching TRBD1 (5 bases). CDR1 and CDR2 (germline): WSHSY, SAAADI. This CDR3 contains 14 residues. V lost 2 bases and J 4 bases, leaving 11 bases between the germline ends. CDR3 protein: CASSEDRNGETQYF. The CDR3 DNA reads as TGCGCCAGCAGTGAGGACAGAAACGGAGAGACCCAGTACTTC.

This clone was seen a handful of times. This chain joins TRBV27 and TRBJ1-5, with a weak D call TRBD1 (5 bases). This CDR3 spans 14 amino acids. V was cut by 3 bases and J by 7 bases, with 13 bases left in between. Germline lookup yields CDR1 MNHEY and CDR2 SMNVEV (reference sequence). The CDR3 region is CASSLVSGTQPQHF. The CDR3 nucleotides read TGTGCCAGCAGTTTGGTCTCAGGGACCCAGCCCCAGCATTTT.